Following are 5 T cell receptor beta chains from one sample sequenced in a study of blood T cell repertoires in COVID-19. Assay used: immunoSEQ multiplex PCR; TCRdb lists only in-frame clones, some missing. The sample has hundreds of thousands of clones; roughly 90% are singletons. Sequencing was carried out using PBMCs or T cells enriched from blood (not recorded which). Receptor source: a woman between 35 and 50 years old who had recovered from COVID-19.

This clone came up once. This chain links TRBV9 with TRBJ2-3; perhaps TRBD2 as D (5 bases). The CDR3 covers 13 residues. The germline V and J ends were trimmed by 3 bases and 6 bases, with 11 bases remaining between them. CDR1 SGDLS and CDR2 YYNGEE come from the germline V gene. The CDR3 here is CASSAEGSDTQYF. Here the CDR3 DNA reads TGTGCCAGCAGCGCCGAGGGTTCGGATACGCAGTATTTT.

This chain joins TRBV4-2 and TRBJ2-1, with D maybe TRBD2 (5 bases). The CDR3 spans 16 residues. Germline V gene sequence: CDR1 LGHNA, CDR2 YNFKEQ. V was clipped by 0 bases and J by 0 bases, with 9 bases between them. This CDR3 reads CASSQESEGSYNEQFF. CDR3 coding DNA: TGTGCCAGCAGCCAAGAATCAGAGGGCTCCTACAATGAGCAGTTCTTC.

V is TRBV3-1 (or the pseudogene TRBV3-2) and J is TRBJ1-6; no reliable D call. Germline-derived CDR1 and CDR2 are LGHDT and YNNKEL (reference sequence). V dropped 1 base and J dropped 6 bases, with 10 bases sitting between them. The CDR3 has 15 amino acids. The CDR3 region has the DNA TGTGCCAGCAGCCAAGGGAGAACTGGTAATTCACCCCTCCACTTT. Residues: CASSQGRTGNSPLHF.

The chain couples TRBV7-9 to TRBJ1-4; 8 bases are a match to TRBD1. Germline CDR1 and CDR2: SEHNR and FQNEAQ (reference sequence). There are 15 residues in the CDR3. The V gene end was trimmed by 1 base and the J gene end by 7 bases; junction bases not matched to a gene: 5. The CDR3 spells CASSLGGTGGEKLFF. CDR3 bases: TGTGCCAGCAGCTTAGGGGGCACAGGGGGTGAAAAACTGTTTTTT.

J is TRBJ2-3 and V is TRBV15; D not resolved. The CDR3 runs 12 residues. Germline V gives CDR1 LNHNV, CDR2 YYDKDF (reference sequence). Trimming left V 1 base short and J 6 bases short, with 5 bases between. The CDR3 DNA sequence: TGTGCCACCAGCAGAGCCGGGGATACGCAGTATTTT. As protein: CATSRAGDTQYF. Using reference TRBV15 and TRBJ2-3 for the parts outside the CDR3, the full variable domain is DAMVIQNPRYQVTQFGKPVTLSCSQTLNHNVMYWYQQKSSQAPKLLFHYYDKDFNNEADTPDNFQSRRPNTSFCFLDIRSPGLGDTAMYLCATSRAGDTQYFGPGTRLTVL.